The T cell receptor beta chain under discussion was sequenced for a study of blood T cell repertoires in COVID-19. Study summary: Spain, Italy and the United States supplied samples that represented acute and convalescent COVID-19. The cDNA or gDNA used as material had been derived from T cells, B-cell-depleted T cells, or PBMCs.

Per the original data handling: By means of reference gene primer amplification, nucleated cell counts were estimated. The method was immunoSEQ multiplex PCR; TCRdb's version includes in-frame clones alone and lacks a portion of them. V and J calls and clone size are as listed in that table; D and trimming were resolved from the DNA. The data hold 120,000 to 150,000 clones, with approximately 85% observed a single time. The germline V gene encodes CDR1 SGDLS and CDR2 YYNGEE. With 2 bases clipped from V and 0 bases from J, the junction kept 2 bases outside the gene matches. This CDR3 has 15 amino acids.

The chain is built from TRBV9 and TRBJ2-7, with TRBD2 matching 10 bases. The sequencing input was peripheral blood. The sequence was obtained from a man aged 50 to 59 with acute or convalescent COVID-19. The CDR3 DNA reads TGTGCCAGCAGCGTTAGCGGGGGGCCCTCCTACGAGCAGTACTTC. This sequence encodes CASSVSGGPSYEQYF. The full variable domain, rest sourced from reference TRBV9 and TRBJ2-7, is DSGVTQTPKHLITATGQRVTLRCSPRSGDLSVYWYQQSLDQGLQFLIQYYNGEERAKGNILERFSAQQFPDLHSELNLSSLELGDSALYFCASSVSGGPSYEQYFGPGTRLTVT.